A selection of T cell receptor beta chains follows, all from one sample in a study of PD-1 blockade in mismatch repair-deficient tumors. The assay was immunoSEQ multiplex PCR, and TCRdb's table has in-frame clones only and misses some. The table shows 80,000 to 130,000 clones, with under 90% occurring only once. The sequenced sample was peripheral blood, obtained 36 weeks after starting pembrolizumab. The receptors derive from an adult with mismatch repair-deficient cancer. Both conserved end residues are part of each CDR3. A D gene is named only where the DNA matches it firmly. Part of the rows lack a size; the others show once, few, many or a class for expanded clones.

v_gene	j_gene	abundance	d_gene	CDR3nt	CDR3aa
TRBV12-5	TRBJ1-3	-	-	TGTGCTAGTGGTCCCTCAGGGTCTGGAAACACCATATATTTT	CASGPSGSGNTIYF
TRBV7-2	TRBJ2-5	-	-	TGTGCCAGCAGCTTAGACACTAGCAGGGTAGAGACCCAGTACTTC	CASSLDTSRVETQYF
TRBV7-2	TRBJ2-2	few	TRBD2	TGTGCCAGCAGCTTAGTCGGTAGCGGGAGGGTTTGGACCGGGGAGCTGTTTTTT	CASSLVGSGRVWTGELFF
TRBV19	TRBJ2-6	-	-	TGTGCCAGCGGGAGCTCTGGGGCCAACGTCCTGACTTTC	CASGSSGANVLTF
TRBV18	TRBJ2-7	-	TRBD1	TGTGCCAGCTCAGCGTCGGGACAGGGTTCCTCCGAGCAGTACTTC	CASSASGQGSSEQYF
TRBV19	TRBJ2-7	-	-	TGTGCCAGTAGTGTCGCGAGCGGGATCCCCCCAGGGGCCTACGAGCAGTACTTC	CASSVASGIPPGAYEQYF
TRBV19	TRBJ2-4	-	TRBD2	TGTGCCAGTAGTATGGGGCGGGAGGGGACCAAAAACATTCAGTACTTC	CASSMGREGTKNIQYF
TRBV14	TRBJ2-7	once	-	TGTGCCAGCAGCCAAGCGGGGGAATTAGCCTACGAGCAGTACTTC	CASSQAGELAYEQYF
TRBV5-4	TRBJ2-1	-	-	TGTGCCAGCAGCTTGGTCCGAGGGAGGAGCTACAATGAGCAGTTCTTC	CASSLVRGRSYNEQFF
TRBV6-6	TRBJ2-7	-	-	TGTGCCAGCAGATTACAGGGAAGATCCTACGAGCAGTACTTC	CASRLQGRSYEQYF
TRBV5-1	TRBJ2-3	-	-	TGCGCCAGCAGCAACCTCTCCCCAGGGGATACGCAGTATTTT	CASSNLSPGDTQYF
TRBV5-3	TRBJ2-7	-	-	TGTGCCAGCAGCTTGGGGTCGGGCCCCTACGAGCAGTACTTC	CASSLGSGPYEQYF
TRBV13	TRBJ1-3	-	-	TGTGCCAGCAGCTTCCAGACCTCTGGAAACACCATATATTTT	CASSFQTSGNTIYF
TRBV6-1	TRBJ2-1	few	-	TGTGCCAGCAGTGAAGCTGGCCCCTCCTACAATGAGCAGTTCTTC	CASSEAGPSYNEQFF
TRBV11-3	TRBJ2-5	-	-	TGTGCCAGCAGCTCTTTAGACCCAGAGCAAGAGACCCAGTACTTC	CASSSLDPEQETQYF
TRBV7-8	TRBJ1-1	-	-	TGTGCCAGCAGCCCAGGACGGTACACTGAAGCTTTCTTT	CASSPGRYTEAFF
TRBV11-3	TRBJ1-2	-	TRBD1	TGTGCCAGCAGCTTAGACAGGGGGAGCTACACCTTC	CASSLDRGSYTF
TRBV5-6	TRBJ1-2	-	-	TGTGCCAGCAGCTTTGGGCCCCTCGACTATGGCTACACCTTC	CASSFGPLDYGYTF
TRBV15	TRBJ2-3	-	-	TGTGCCACCAGCAGAGACACAGATACGCAGTATTTT	CATSRDTDTQYF
TRBV2	TRBJ2-7	once	-	TGTGCCAGCACTTGGGGGCGGACGAACGAGCAGTACTTC	CASTWGRTNEQYF
TRBV27	TRBJ2-1	-	TRBD1	TGTGCCAGCAGTCTCACCTCACGGGGACAGAACGTCTACAATGAGCAGTTCTTC	CASSLTSRGQNVYNEQFF
TRBV27	TRBJ1-2	once	-	TGTGCCAGCAGTCCCGGGAGGGCAAAAGGGTATGGCTACACCTTC	CASSPGRAKGYGYTF
TRBV6-1	TRBJ2-5	-	-	TGTGCCAGCAGTGAAGGACGGCGGGCGACCCAGTACTTC	CASSEGRRATQYF
TRBV19	TRBJ2-7	once	TRBD1	TGTGCCAGCCGGGACAGGGGTGGACACGAGCAGTACTTC	CASRDRGGHEQYF
TRBV19	TRBJ2-2	-	-	TGTGCCAGTAGTATAGGTCGCTCCTATAACACCGGGGAGCTGTTTTTT	CASSIGRSYNTGELFF
TRBV4-1	TRBJ1-4	-	TRBD1	TGCGCCAGCAGCCAGCTGGTTGGGGGACAGCATAATGAAAAACTGTTTTTT	CASSQLVGGQHNEKLFF
TRBV4-1	TRBJ2-1	-	-	TGCGCCAGCAGCCAAGTTTCGGGTAGCCACAATGAGCAGTTCTTC	CASSQVSGSHNEQFF
TRBV7-2	TRBJ2-7	-	-	TGTGCCAGCACCCTGAATTCTCTTAGCTCCTACGAGCAGTACTTC	CASTLNSLSSYEQYF
TRBV7-2	TRBJ1-1	-	-	TGTGCCAGCAGCTTAGATTTGGTACTCAACGGATTAAACACTGAAGCTTTCTTT	CASSLDLVLNGLNTEAFF
TRBV19	TRBJ1-2	-	-	TGTGCCAGTAGTCAGGAGAGATTCTATGGCTACACCTTC	CASSQERFYGYTF
TRBV27	TRBJ2-3	-	TRBD2	TGTGCCAGCAGTGTGGGACTAGCGGGAGATGTGGGGGATACGCAGTATTTT	CASSVGLAGDVGDTQYF
TRBV2	TRBJ2-4	few	-	TGTGCCAGCAGTGAAGCCCGCGAGGGCATTCAGTACTTC	CASSEAREGIQYF
TRBV9	TRBJ2-3	-	-	TGTGCCAGCAGCGTAGACTACACAGATACGCAGTATTTT	CASSVDYTDTQYF
TRBV19	TRBJ1-1	-	-	TGTGCCAGTAGTATAGGTCGAAAGGGCGAAGCTTTCTTT	CASSIGRKGEAFF
TRBV7-9	TRBJ1-1	-	-	TGTGCCAGCAGCTTAGCCCAGGGGTTGAACACTGAAGCTTTCTTT	CASSLAQGLNTEAFF
TRBV6-5	TRBJ2-3	once	-	TGTGCCAGCAGGCCGCCTGGGACAGATACGCAGTATTTT	CASRPPGTDTQYF
TRBV9	TRBJ1-2	-	-	TGTGCCAGCAGCGTAGTGGAGGGGGGTGGCTACACCTTC	CASSVVEGGGYTF
TRBV19	TRBJ2-2	-	-	TGTGCCAGTAGTATAGCTTTGGGCACCGGGGAGCTGTTTTTT	CASSIALGTGELFF
TRBV6-6	TRBJ1-1	-	-	TGTGCCAGCCGAGACGGGAACACTGAAGCTTTCTTT	CASRDGNTEAFF
TRBV11-2	TRBJ1-2	-	TRBD1	TGTGCCAGCAGCATAACAACAGGGGCCCTCTATGGCTACACCTTC	CASSITTGALYGYTF